Included here is one T cell receptor beta chain sequence, with context. What it binds is unknown. This specimen belongs to a study of T cell repertoires in cytomegalovirus infection. Across the whole study: Recently identified HLA-C-restricted CMV epitopes and well-studied HLA-B-restricted CMV epitopes were used by the study. Public TCR beta signatures were indicative of both CMV infection and a matching HLA type. Study conclusions and caveats: HLA-C-restricted CMV-specific TCR beta clonotypes prevailed in the ex vivo response. Individuals carrying CMV plus the relevant HLA were identified by cumulative frequency of public TCR beta families.

TCRdb re-called the reads with MiXCR, one entry per CDR3 protein. This sample yields about 900,000 distinct CDR3 sequences, of which approximately 31% are seen a single time; about an eighth belongs to the top ten. This CDR3 contains 16 residues. CDR1 is SEHNR, CDR2 FQNEAQ, per germline (reference sequence). The germline V and J ends were trimmed by 1 base and 5 bases, with 16 bases remaining between them. V and J are TRBV7-9 and TRBJ2-3; weak D call: TRBD1 (5 bases). The input for sequencing was cultured CD8+ T cells from PBMCs, taken from culture after CMV antigen stimulation. The clonotype originates from a human donor in good health (CMV status not recorded). Some clones in this sample may be carry-over from other donors' samples. The CDR3 protein is CASSLGYRNSGDTQYF. The CDR3 coding sequence is TGTGCCAGCAGCTTAGGGTACAGGAATTCGGGAGATACGCAGTATTTT.